This T cell receptor (beta chain) emerged from a study of blood T cells in healthy people across ages. The germline CDR1 and CDR2 sequences are MDHEN and SYDVKM. Losses at the gene ends were 6 bases for V and 4 bases for J; bases not matched to a gene: 6. This CDR3 spans 15 amino acids. A second PCR of roughly 7 to 11 cycles used a sample-barcoded 5' primer and a J-beta primer mix. With 12 random nucleotides, a template-switch adaptor tagged each individual cDNA molecule. TCRdb fed the 5' RACE reads into MiXCR, producing one record per CDR3 protein. The table records roughly 680,000 distinct CDR3 sequences, 20% to 25% of them present only once. This clonotype was seen only a few times.

The sequenced material came from blood. The chain employs TRBV28 and TRBJ1-1; TRBD1 matches 12 bases. The clonotype comes from a man between 70 and 80 years old in good health. In DNA form, the CDR3 reads TGTGCCAGCAGGGGACAGGGGGCGCGAGGCACTGAAGCTTTCTTT. This gives the protein CASRGQGARGTEAFF.